This TCR beta chain was captured in a study of regulatory T cells in long-lasting Graves disease (dated by TCRdb to 2020 to 2022). For the study in its entirety: To count as having persistent Graves' disease, a patient had to have received antithyroid drug treatment for over 5 years with TSH receptor autoantibodies remaining persistently positive. This study used TCR sequencing and RNA sequencing of peripheral blood to compare persistent Graves' disease patients against newly diagnosed Graves' disease patients. The study was conducted in China and was registered as a clinical trial. A total of about 33 samples underwent TCR sequencing, from roughly 13 patients with persistent Graves' disease and some 20 patients with newly diagnosed Graves' disease. On average, persistent Graves' disease patients in the clinical cohort had been on antithyroid drugs for eight to twelve years. What the authors observed across the whole study: Sequencing and analysis were restricted to the TCR beta chain. Only peripheral blood was studied, because thyroid tissue, the primary lesion, was inaccessible. A larger number of public clonotypes was shared among persistent patients (approximately 2,600) than among newly diagnosed patients (around 970). As a limitation, the authors acknowledged that the small sample size may reduce accuracy. Preferential use of TRBV28, TRBJ1-2 and TRBJ2-5 was observed in persistent disease, whereas TRBV20-1 and TRBJ2-1 were favored in newly diagnosed disease. Persistent Graves' disease patients showed lower TCR Shannon entropy and fewer highly expanded clones than newly diagnosed patients, suggesting clonal expansion.

In light of the paper, this sample's time point label describes: persistent/refractory GD, antithyroid drugs over 5 years with positive TRAb. For both TCR sequencing and RNA sequencing, RNA was extracted from PBMCs using TRIzol. The diagnosis of Graves' disease followed American Thyroid Association guidelines. The patients came from an endocrinology department in Xi'an, China. From each patient, around 9 milliliters of peripheral blood was collected into an EDTA anticoagulant tube. Ficoll Paque Plus density gradient separation was used to isolate PBMCs, and no further T cell sorting was done. RNA quality was checked with an Agilent 2100 Bioanalyzer and agarose gel, and concentration with a NanoDrop 2000. The sample holds a few counts of this clonotype. The clone's antigen remains unknown. No much larger clone exists at a distance of one base, and base qualities are not known. From V the trimming removes 4 bases and from J it removes 0 bases, while the gene matches leave 12 bases of the junction unaccounted for. From cysteine to phenylalanine, the CDR3 is 19 amino acids long. Only the CDR3 part of the read is kept: 57 bases, read in frame from the first base. Looking up the germline V gene yields CDR1 MGHRA and CDR2 YSYEKL.

The protocol used for the library was multiplex PCR. Sequenced using an Illumina HiSeq 4000. To build TCR beta libraries, CDR3 regions were amplified by Arm-PCR using iRepertoire HTBI primers. Before sequencing, the PCR products went through gel purification. The source study handled its data this way. Across samples, roughly 60 TRBV and roughly 13 TRBJ segments were identified and used for gene usage analysis of CDR3 amino acid clonotypes. COPE and FqMerger were used to merge filtered high-quality paired reads into contigs. BLAST was used to align contigs to the IMGT TRBV, TRBD and TRBJ reference genes, and CDR3 was defined following IMGT. Highly expanded clones were defined as clonotypes with a frequency above 0.1%. Repertoire diversity was measured by Shannon entropy, and V-J evenness by the Gini coefficient. A clonotype was considered public if more than one individual shared it. Using fastp trimming at Q25 and MiXCR clonotype assembly, TCRdb reanalyzed the public sequencing data and kept in-frame beta chains. Merged by CDR3 protein, the rows form single entries marked with the most common genes and DNA. The V and J calls were determined by TCRdb, not by the authors. The sample includes more than 300,000 distinct CDR3 sequences, with around a fifth observed a single time. 29% of the sample comes from the top ten.

The TCR sequence derives from a female donor with Graves disease. The chain is encoded by TRBV4-1 joined to TRBJ2-6; 7 middle bases align to TRBD1. Sequenced material: peripheral blood mononuclear cells (PBMCs), taken when the disease was refractory, from a patient treated with antithyroid drugs. The CDR3 here reads CASSPTLGQRISGANVLTF. The DNA reads as follows: TGCGCCAGCAGCCCTACCTTGGGACAGCGAATCTCTGGGGCCAACGTCCTGACTTTC.